These 29 T cell receptor beta chains came from one sample sequenced in a study of T cell clones after liver transplantation. Assay used: immunoSEQ multiplex PCR; TCRdb lists only in-frame clones, some missing. The data contain about 5,800 clones, roughly 32% of them singletons. No antigens are known for them. Alloreactive TCRbeta sequences came from sequencing proliferating CFSE-low cells in the MLR. The sequenced sample was CD4+ T cells from cultured PBMCs. These TCRs come from a human patient who received a liver transplant. Some T cells may be provided by the graft donor.

The chain recombines TRBV7-9 with TRBJ1-6; 8 bases are shared with TRBD1. This CDR3 has 16 amino acids. With V trimmed by 5 bases and J by 10 bases, 13 bases remained unmatched. In germline, CDR1 is SEHNR, CDR2 FQNEAQ (reference sequence). DNA for the CDR3: TGTGCCAGCAGCACAGGGGGGGCCCAGGGGGGGTCACCCCTCCACTTT. Its protein is CASSTGGAQGGSPLHF.

By share, this clone counts as medium-sized (0.01 to 0.1%). The chain has TRBV29-1 and TRBJ1-1, with 9 nucleotides matching TRBD1. The V gene end was trimmed by 1 base and the J gene end by 11 bases; junction bases not matched to a gene: 8. The length of the CDR3 is 13 residues. In germline, CDR1 is SQVTM, CDR2 ANQGSEA. The CDR3 here is CSVEADRGSMAFF. Written as DNA, the CDR3 is TGCAGCGTTGAAGCGGACAGGGGTAGTATGGCTTTCTTT.

This clone was detected a few times. With only one base between it and a far larger clone, this is likely a read error. The CDR3 sequence: CALRGRGQETQYF. The DNA of the CDR3 is TGTGCCTTGAGAGGCAGGGGGCAAGAGACCCAGTACTTC. The V gene is TRBV30, the J gene TRBJ2-5, with 7 bases fitting TRBD1. The CDR3 runs 13 residues. The germline V gene encodes CDR1 GTSNPN and CDR2 SVGIG (reference sequence). Germline trimming cut 7 bases from V and 2 bases from J; bases unmatched to any gene: 7.

J is TRBJ2-1 and V is TRBV5-1; possible D gene TRBD1, 7 bases. Germline V gives CDR1 SGHRS, CDR2 YFSETQ. The CDR3 sequence is 20 residues long. Trimming took 3 bases from V and 0 from J, leaving 25 bases between them. In nucleotides, the CDR3 is TGCGCCAGCAGCTCGCTCGGGGGCTCTCTGGGACAGAGCTCCTACAATGAGCAGTTCTTC. Its protein product is CASSSLGGSLGQSSYNEQFF.

The J gene is TRBJ2-5, the V gene TRBV6-1, with TRBD2 as a possible D gene (5 bases). Germline V gene lookup returns CDR1 MNHNS and CDR2 SASEGT. The CDR3 sequence is 16 residues long. The V end was cut by 2 bases, the J end by 1 base, with 14 bases between. CDR3 sequence: CASSERWGELQETQYF. The DNA for the CDR3 is TGTGCCAGCAGTGAAAGGTGGGGAGAACTCCAAGAGACCCAGTACTTC.

This clone was detected once. The V gene is TRBV7-2, the J gene TRBJ2-3; tentative D call: TRBD2 (6 bases). Trimming removed 3 bases from V and 2 bases from J, with 9 bases in between. Per the germline V gene, CDR1 is SGHTA and CDR2 is FQGNSA. CDR3 length: 14 amino acids. CDR3 sequence: CASSLGLITDTQYF. CDR3 DNA sequence: TGTGCCAGCAGCTTGGGACTTATCACAGATACGCAGTATTTT.

In its sample, this clone was seen a few times. The rearrangement links TRBV5-5 to TRBJ2-7; 10 bases map to TRBD2. CDR1 and CDR2 (germline): SGHKS, YYEKEE (reference sequence). After removal of 4 bases from V and 5 bases from J, the junction contained 9 bases not matched to a gene. The length of the CDR3 is 15 residues. CDR3 in amino acids: CASSQTSGGANEQYF. The CDR3 DNA reads TGTGCCAGCAGCCAAACCAGCGGGGGGGCCAACGAGCAGTACTTC.

The V gene is TRBV7-8, the J gene TRBJ2-7, with D unresolved. Germline loops: CDR1 SGHVS, CDR2 FQNEAQ. Trimming removed 7 bases at V and 1 base at J, with 11 bases between. The CDR3 covers 13 residues. The CDR3 bases are TGTGCCAGCACTCCTAGGCATTCCTACGAGCAGTACGTC. It encodes CASTPRHSYEQYV.

V gene TRBV6-4 combines with J gene TRBJ2-1, with D possibly matching TRBD1 (6 bases). The CDR3 runs 16 residues. Looked up from germline, CDR1 is MRHNA and CDR2 is SNTAGT. Trimming removed 6 bases from V and 9 bases from J, with 24 bases in between. The CDR3 DNA follows: TGTGCCAGCAGGTCCCAACAGGGTGGCGGAGGTGGTGAGCAGTTCTTC. Translated: CASRSQQGGGGGEQFF.

The rearrangement links TRBV30 to TRBJ2-1, with D perhaps TRBD2 (6 bases). The CDR3 is 13 residues long. Between the trimmed V and J ends, which lost 2 bases and 7 bases, there was a span of 12 bases. Germline V gives CDR1 GTSNPN, CDR2 SVGIG (reference sequence). The CDR3 is CAWSTLAWNEQFF. The CDR3 DNA is TGTGCCTGGAGTACCCTAGCGTGGAATGAGCAGTTCTTC.

The J gene is TRBJ1-4, the V gene TRBV10-3, with D possibly being TRBD1 (5 bases). This CDR3 has 16 residues. Germline V gives CDR1 ENHRY, CDR2 SYGVKD. Trimming left V 2 bases short and J 4 bases short, with 14 bases between. The CDR3 bases are TGTGCCATCAGTGAGACACGGACACCCGGTAATGAAAAACTGTTTTTT. Translating gives CAISETRTPGNEKLFF.

CDR3 in amino acids: CASSARTGREDGYTF. The CDR3 DNA reads TGTGCCAGCAGCGCGCGGACAGGGAGGGAAGACGGCTACACCTTC. The chain is built from TRBV7-6 and TRBJ1-2; 8 bases align to TRBD1. V dropped 5 bases and J dropped 8; count of bases not matched to a gene: 13. The CDR3 is made up of 15 amino acids. Per germline, CDR1 SGHVS and CDR2 FNYEAQ.

A single count supports this clone. V usage is TRBV19 and J usage is TRBJ2-5, with D perhaps matching TRBD1 (7 bases). Per germline, CDR1 LNHDA and CDR2 SQIVND (reference sequence). The germline V and J ends were trimmed by 5 bases and 3 bases, with 13 bases remaining between them. CDR3 length: 14 residues. The CDR3 nucleotides read TGTGCCAGTAGTCGCCAGGGGGGCGAAGAGACCCAGTACTTC. Protein product: CASSRQGGEETQYF.

This clone is termed medium-sized. The DNA of the CDR3 is TGTGCCAGCAGATGGGGACAGGGTAATTCAGATACGCAGTATTTT. Translated: CASRWGQGNSDTQYF. The rearrangement uses TRBV6-5 and TRBJ2-3, with 9 bases identical to TRBD1. The V gene end was trimmed by 6 bases and the J gene end by 4 bases; junction bases not matched to a gene: 8. Germline loops: CDR1 MNHEY, CDR2 SVGAGI. This CDR3 is built from 15 residues.

Note on this clone: A much bigger clone sits one base away, suggesting this may be a read error. CDR3 residues: CAWSVYNYGYTF. The CDR3 DNA sequence: TGTGCCTGGAGTGTGTACAACTATGGCTACACCTTC. This chain links TRBV30 with TRBJ1-2; D unclear. V dropped 0 bases and J dropped 2 bases, with 4 bases sitting between them. The germline CDR1 and CDR2 sequences are GTSNPN and SVGIG (reference sequence). The CDR3 extends over 12 amino acids.

Details on this clone: A junction end diverges from the germline sequence, so it may reflect a read error. This sequence joins TRBV7-7 and TRBJ2-5; 7 bases align to TRBD1. Germline CDR1 SSHAT, CDR2 FNYEAQ (reference sequence). This CDR3 has 14 residues. In DNA form, the CDR3 reads TGTGCTAGCAGCACGGATAGGGGGCTAGAGACCCAGTACTTC. This translates into CASSTDRGLETQYF.

This clone occurred a few times. CDR3 in DNA: TGTGCCAGCTCACCAGGGTATGCTGGGGAGACCCAGTACTTC. This codes for CASSPGYAGETQYF. The V and J genes are TRBV18 and TRBJ2-5; no definite D call. This CDR3 is 14 amino acids long. Germline values: CDR1 KGHSH, CDR2 LQKENI. V lost 2 bases and J lost 5, with 12 bases in between.

This clone was seen a few times. This chain connects TRBV11-3 to TRBJ2-5; D remains ambiguous. Trimming stripped 1 base from V and 9 bases from J, with 12 bases between. In germline, CDR1 is SGHNT, CDR2 YENEEA. The CDR3 extends over 13 amino acids. The CDR3 sequence: CASSLGPLGAQYF. The CDR3 DNA follows: TGTGCCAGCAGCTTAGGTCCCCTCGGAGCCCAGTACTTC.

This clone was seen only a few times. The chain carries TRBV6-4 and TRBJ1-1, with D tentatively TRBD1 (6 bases). The CDR3 has 12 amino acids. Trimming shortened V by 5 bases and J by 8 bases, and 12 bases separated the two germline ends. Per the germline V gene, CDR1 is MRHNA and CDR2 is SNTAGT. CDR3 sequence (DNA): TGTGCCAGCAGTCGAGGGGGGAGGGAAGCTTTCTTT. This codes for CASSRGGREAFF.

V and J are TRBV11-3 and TRBJ2-5; the D is unclear. The V and J ends lost 5 bases and 3 bases respectively, with 10 bases between them. The CDR3 length is 13 residues. Germline assignment: CDR1 SGHNT and CDR2 YENEEA. The CDR3 DNA is TGTGCCAGCAGCCGTACCATTGAAGAGACCCAGTACTTC. This gives the protein CASSRTIEETQYF.

This clone was detected a few times. The chain employs TRBV6-5 and TRBJ1-2; D is undetermined. Per the germline V gene, CDR1 is MNHEY and CDR2 is SVGAGI. V lost 5 bases to trimming and J lost 8 bases, with 18 bases between them. The CDR3 has 14 residues. This CDR3 reads CASSRFVGGIGYTF. The CDR3 DNA reads TGTGCCAGCAGTCGCTTTGTAGGAGGGATCGGCTACACCTTC.

This clone was picked up a small number of times. CDR3 amino acids: CASTIMGPGEQFF. CDR3 bases: TGTGCCAGCACCATCATGGGACCGGGTGAGCAGTTCTTC. The chain has TRBV28 and TRBJ2-1; either TRBD1 or TRBD2 may fit D (5 bases each). The V gene's germline CDR1 is MDHEN and CDR2 SYDVKM. Trimming pared 7 bases from V and 9 bases from J, leaving 16 bases between. This CDR3 spans 13 amino acids.

This clone was seen a few times. The chain combines TRBV7-2 with TRBJ2-1; 7 bases align to TRBD2. CDR3 length equals 16 residues. Trimming at V came to 5 bases and at J to 7 bases, leaving 14 bases not matched to a gene. Germline CDR1 reads SGHTA; CDR2 reads FQGNSA. The CDR3 here is CASSPLWAGVGNEQFF. For the CDR3, the DNA is TGTGCCAGCAGCCCCCTCTGGGCGGGAGTGGGAAATGAGCAGTTCTTC.

Sample share makes this clone medium-sized. Other nucleotide sequences from this sample produce the same CDR3. V gene TRBV20-1 combines with J gene TRBJ1-1, with 7 bases matching TRBD1. V trimming: 6 bases; J trimming: 4 bases; junction bases outside the gene matches: 2. The CDR3 covers 11 residues. Germline assignment: CDR1 DFQATT and CDR2 SNEGSKA (reference sequence). This CDR3 reads CSARGSTEAFF. CDR3 sequence (DNA): TGCAGTGCCAGGGGGAGCACTGAAGCTTTCTTT.

The chain employs TRBV9 and TRBJ1-2, with TRBD1 identical over 10 bases. Germline V gene data show CDR1 as SGDLS and CDR2 as YYNGEE. The J segment lost 7 bases and the V segment lost 0 bases, leaving 18 bases of the junction unmatched. The CDR3 extends over 19 amino acids. CDR3 region: CASSVDVTRQGAQGSGYTF. The CDR3 DNA reads TGTGCCAGCAGCGTAGACGTGACGAGACAGGGGGCGCAGGGTTCTGGCTACACCTTC.

This clone has just a few counts. This rearrangement joins TRBV11-3 to TRBJ2-3, with unresolved D. The CDR3 covers 14 residues. Germline loops: CDR1 SGHNT, CDR2 YENEEA. V lost 3 bases to trimming and J lost 1 base, with 8 bases between them. CDR3 bases: TGTGCCAGCAGCTTGGCTGGGGGCACAGATACGCAGTATTTT. Residues: CASSLAGGTDTQYF.

The chain recombines TRBV5-4 with TRBJ2-3; 10 bases are shared with TRBD1. The CDR3 extends over 14 amino acids. Germline V gives CDR1 SGHNT, CDR2 YYREEE (reference sequence). Unmatched junction bases numbered 5, after V lost 4 bases and J lost 6 bases. This CDR3 is CASSLGQGGDTQYF. The CDR3 DNA is TGTGCCAGCAGCCTTGGACAGGGGGGGGATACGCAGTATTTT.

This rearrangement joins TRBV7-2 to TRBJ2-3; 10 bases line up with TRBD1. The CDR3 has 15 residues. Germline lookup yields CDR1 SGHTA and CDR2 FQGNSA. After removal of 7 bases from V and 5 bases from J, the junction contained 9 bases not matched to a gene. The CDR3 nucleotides read TGTGCCAGCAACCCTATAGGGACAGGGGAAGATACGCAGTATTTT. It encodes CASNPIGTGEDTQYF.

The J gene is TRBJ1-1, the V gene TRBV7-2, with a possible D match to TRBD1 (5 bases). The CDR3 sequence is 13 residues long. Per germline, CDR1 SGHTA and CDR2 FQGNSA. Trimming stripped 6 bases from V and 1 base from J, with 9 bases between. The CDR3 loop reads CASSPQGNTEAFF. CDR3 sequence (DNA): TGTGCCAGCAGTCCTCAGGGGAACACTGAAGCTTTCTTT.